These 10 T cell receptor beta chains were sequenced from one sample in a study of preoperative IRX-2 immunotherapy in early breast cancer. Documented treatment: preoperative locoregional IRX-2 cytokine immunotherapy. Using immunoSEQ multiplex PCR, the repertoire was profiled, and TCRdb retains in-frame clones only, with some absent. Of 25,000 or so clones detected, 75% to 90% appear once; the ten largest clones hold 9%. The starting material was tumor tissue, obtained after IRX-2 immunotherapy. These receptors were taken from a human donor with breast cancer.

The table lists this clone with a count of one. This chain connects TRBV27 to TRBJ1-1; no reliable D call. The germline gives CDR1 MNHEY, CDR2 SMNVEV (reference sequence). V gave up 5 bases and J gave up 6 bases, with 16 bases separating them. The length of the CDR3 is 14 residues. The CDR3 DNA follows: TGTGCCAGCAGTACCCCCGGCAGGAGCTCTGAAGCTTTCTTT. It codes for CASSTPGRSSEAFF.

This clone was seen just once. The chain employs TRBV11-2 and TRBJ2-2; D is possibly TRBD2 (5 bases). There are 16 residues in the CDR3. CDR1 is SGHAT and CDR2 is FQNNGV in the germline V gene. Trimming cost V 0 bases and J 7 bases, with 15 bases left between them. The CDR3 nucleotides read TGTGCCAGCAGCTTAGATCGGGTTCGGGATGACGGGGAGCTGTTTTTT. Encoded protein: CASSLDRVRDDGELFF.

This clone was detected only once. The chain carries TRBV11-2 and TRBJ2-1, with TRBD2 matching over 8 bases. The CDR3 is made up of 15 amino acids. The V gene end was trimmed by 4 bases and the J gene end by 9 bases; junction bases not matched to a gene: 11. Germline CDR1 and CDR2: SGHAT and FQNNGV. The DNA of the CDR3 is TGTGCCAGCAGCTCCGGTTTGCGGGGGGCCGGTGAGCAGTTCTTC. It specifies CASSSGLRGAGEQFF.

The V and J genes are TRBV5-1 and TRBJ1-4; no reliable D call. This CDR3 contains 16 residues. V shed 0 bases and J shed 8 bases, with 17 bases lying between them. Germline lookup yields CDR1 SGHRS and CDR2 YFSETQ. CDR3 DNA: TGCGCCAGCAGCTTGGGGGCGCGGACCGGGGTCGAAAAACTGTTTTTT. It yields the protein CASSLGARTGVEKLFF.

The gene calls are TRBV7-8 and TRBJ1-1; no clear D gene. Germline V gene lookup returns CDR1 SGHVS and CDR2 FQNEAQ. The V end was cut by 3 bases, the J end by 2 bases, with 7 bases between. This CDR3 region has 13 residues. The CDR3 bases are TGTGCCAGCAGCTTCGCAAGAAACACTGAAGCTTTCTTT. Protein product: CASSFARNTEAFF.

The V and J genes are TRBV9 and TRBJ1-2; D is unclear. Per germline, CDR1 SGDLS and CDR2 YYNGEE. V shed 0 bases and J shed 4 bases, with 13 bases lying between them. The CDR3 has 15 residues. The CDR3 DNA reads as TGTGCCAGCAGCGTAGTTGAGGGAGCCTCCTATGGCTACACCTTC. This encodes CASSVVEGASYGYTF.

V usage is TRBV30 and J usage is TRBJ1-3; no reliable D call. Trimming took off 1 base at V and 2 bases at J, with 12 bases between the two ends. Germline loops: CDR1 GTSNPN, CDR2 SVGIG (reference sequence). CDR3 length: 15 amino acids. CDR3 coding DNA: TGTGCCTGGAGTGGGGGTGCTTCAGCTGGAAACACCATATATTTT. Protein product: CAWSGGASAGNTIYF.

This sequence joins TRBV19 and TRBJ2-1; TRBD2 aligns across 14 bases. The CDR3 runs 18 residues. Germline V gene data show CDR1 as LNHDA and CDR2 as SQIVND (reference sequence). Losses at the gene ends were 6 bases for V and 3 bases for J; bases not matched to a gene: 10. The CDR3 DNA reads TGTGCCAGTAGAAATAGGGGACTAGCGGGAGTTCACTACAATGAGCAGTTCTTC. The encoded protein is CASRNRGLAGVHYNEQFF.

In this sample, this clone turned up once. The chain joins TRBV6-5 to TRBJ2-7; tentative D call: TRBD2 (6 bases). There are 16 residues in the CDR3. The V end was cut by 0 bases, the J end by 3 bases, with 15 bases between. Looked up from germline, CDR1 is MNHEY and CDR2 is SVGAGI. The CDR3 region is CASSYSMGGTRYEQYF. The DNA for the CDR3 is TGTGCCAGCAGTTACTCGATGGGGGGAACCCGCTACGAGCAGTACTTC.

The rearrangement uses TRBV2 and TRBJ2-2; D gene ambiguous. CDR1 is SNHLY, CDR2 FYNNEI, per germline. V was cut by 7 bases and J by 6 bases, with 15 bases left in between. This CDR3 region has 14 residues. CDR3 loop: CASNDSPEAGELFF. The CDR3 nucleotides read TGTGCCAGCAATGATAGCCCCGAGGCCGGGGAGCTGTTTTTT.